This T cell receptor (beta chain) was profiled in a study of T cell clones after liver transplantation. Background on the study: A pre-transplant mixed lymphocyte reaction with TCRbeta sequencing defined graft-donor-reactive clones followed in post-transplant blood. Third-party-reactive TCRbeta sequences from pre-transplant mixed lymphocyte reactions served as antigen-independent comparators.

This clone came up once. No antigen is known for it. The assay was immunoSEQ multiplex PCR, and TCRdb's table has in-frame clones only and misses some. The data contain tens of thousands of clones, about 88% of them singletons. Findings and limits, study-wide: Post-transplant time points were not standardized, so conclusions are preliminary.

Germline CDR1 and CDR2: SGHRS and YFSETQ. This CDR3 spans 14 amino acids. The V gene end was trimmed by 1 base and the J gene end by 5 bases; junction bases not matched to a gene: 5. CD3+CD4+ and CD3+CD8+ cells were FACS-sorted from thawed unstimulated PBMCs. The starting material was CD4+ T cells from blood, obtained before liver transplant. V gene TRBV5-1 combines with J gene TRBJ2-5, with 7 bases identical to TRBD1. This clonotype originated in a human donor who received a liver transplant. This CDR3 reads CASSLLGGQETQYF. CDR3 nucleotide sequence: TGCGCCAGCAGCTTGTTAGGGGGCCAGGAGACCCAGTACTTC.